The 13 T cell receptor beta chains reported below all come from one sample, sequenced in a study of T-cell memory formation after mild COVID-19. Each CDR3 protein is one row after TCRdb ran MiXCR on the 5' RACE reads. Of under 300,000 distinct CDR3 sequences listed, 8.2% were seen once; the top ten hold 20% to 25%. The sequencing input was PBMCs or a T cell subset sorted from them (not recorded which). The receptor source for this set is a man between 18 and 29 years old who had mild COVID-19 (a few samples of this study predate the infection). Cell type and time point are not known.

In DNA form, the CDR3 reads TGTGCCAGCAGCTTGGGACGGGGCTCCTACGAGCAGTACTTC. Protein sequence: CASSLGRGSYEQYF. The chain has TRBV5-4 and TRBJ2-7; a weak D match, TRBD2 (5 bases). There are 14 residues in the CDR3. Germline assignment: CDR1 SGHNT and CDR2 YYREEE (reference sequence). Trimming removed 0 bases at V and 0 bases at J, with 7 bases between. The whole variable domain, filled in from reference TRBV5-4 and TRBJ2-7, reads ETGVTQSPTHLIKTRGQQVTLRCSSQSGHNTVSWYQQALGQGPQFIFQYYREEENGRGNFPPRFSGLQFPNYSSELNVNALELDDSALYLCASSLGRGSYEQYFGPGTRLTVT.

This rearrangement joins TRBV7-2 to TRBJ1-1; D gene ambiguous. V was shortened by 3 bases and J by 0 bases, with 11 bases between the two germline ends. This CDR3 has 15 amino acids. Germline CDR1 reads SGHTA; CDR2 reads FQGNSA. The CDR3 here is CASSLALTLNTEAFF. DNA for the CDR3: TGTGCCAGCAGCTTGGCTCTCACACTGAACACTGAAGCTTTCTTT.

CDR3 DNA sequence: TGTGCCAGCAGCCGGAGTTTTCAAGAGACCCAGTACTTC. Amino acid sequence: CASSRSFQETQYF. J is TRBJ2-5 and V is TRBV7-9; D not resolved. From germline, CDR1 is SEHNR and CDR2 FQNEAQ (reference sequence). Trimming took 5 bases from V and 2 from J, leaving 9 bases between them. There are 13 residues in the CDR3. The complete variable domain, with remaining parts taken from reference TRBV7-9 and TRBJ2-5, reads DTGVSQNPRHKITKRGQNVTFRCDPISEHNRLYWYRQTLGQGPEFLTYFQNEAQLEKSRLLSDRFSAERPKGSFSTLEIQRTEQGDSAMYLCASSRSFQETQYFGPGTRLLVL.

This chain joins TRBV20-1 and TRBJ2-5; no definite D call. V was clipped by 4 bases and J by 1 base, with 13 bases between them. The CDR3 has 14 residues. CDR1 DFQATT and CDR2 SNEGSKA come from the germline V gene (reference sequence). CDR3 DNA sequence: TGCAGTGCTATCCATCGTGTGGGCCAAGAGACCCAGTACTTC. Its protein product is CSAIHRVGQETQYF.

The gene calls are TRBV7-9 and TRBJ2-3; possibly TRBD2 for D (5 bases). V shed 1 base and J shed 3 bases, with 17 bases lying between them. CDR1 is SEHNR and CDR2 is FQNEAQ in the germline V gene (reference sequence). This CDR3 spans 17 amino acids. DNA of the CDR3: TGTGCCAGCAGCTTAGTCCCCGGCGGGTCAGGAACAGATACGCAGTATTTT. It yields the protein CASSLVPGGSGTDTQYF.

Here the CDR3 reads CATSRDREETQYF. The CDR3 coding sequence is TGTGCCACCAGCAGAGACAGGGAAGAGACCCAGTACTTC. The chain recombines TRBV15 with TRBJ2-5; a weak D match, TRBD1 (5 bases). Trimming pared 0 bases from V and 3 bases from J, leaving 5 bases between. Germline CDR1 is LNHNV and CDR2 is YYDKDF (reference sequence). The CDR3 runs 13 residues.

The J gene is TRBJ1-6, the V gene TRBV7-2; weak D call: TRBD1 (5 bases). V gave up 5 bases and J gave up 8 bases, with 16 bases separating them. Germline CDR1 and CDR2: SGHTA and FQGNSA. This CDR3 contains 15 residues. The CDR3 protein is CASSHRGRIDSPLHF. The CDR3 nucleotides are TGTGCCAGCAGCCATAGGGGACGGATTGATTCACCCCTCCACTTT. Drawing the rest from reference TRBV7-2 and TRBJ1-6, the complete variable domain is GAGVSQSPSNKVTEKGKDVELRCDPISGHTALYWYRQSLGQGLEFLIYFQGNSAPDKSGLPSDRFSAERTGGSVSTLTIQRTQQEDSAVYLCASSHRGRIDSPLHFGNGTRLTVT.

The genes are TRBV6-2 or TRBV6-3 and TRBJ2-3, with no clear D. Germline V gene data show CDR1 as MNHEY and CDR2 as SVGEGT. V was pared by 7 bases and J by 8 bases, with 13 bases between. CDR3 length equals 12 residues. The CDR3 sequence is CASKIHSGTQYF. The CDR3 DNA reads TGTGCCAGCAAGATTCATTCGGGTACGCAGTATTTT.

This clonotype was recorded many times. The chain recombines TRBV20-1 with TRBJ2-3, with 11 bases aligning to TRBD2. There are 14 residues in the CDR3. The germline V gene has CDR1 DFQATT and CDR2 SNEGSKA (reference sequence). Unmatched junction bases numbered 2, after V lost 3 bases and J lost 3 bases. CDR3 in amino acids: CSARVAGGTDTQYF. In DNA form, the CDR3 reads TGCAGTGCTAGGGTAGCGGGGGGGACAGATACGCAGTATTTT.

In its sample, this clonotype was seen many times. The rearrangement joins TRBV4-1 to TRBJ1-4; 9 bases are shared with TRBD1. V lost 2 bases, J lost 6 bases, and 7 bases stayed unmatched. This CDR3 spans 16 amino acids. Germline CDR1 and CDR2: MGHRA and YSYEKL. The CDR3 reads CASSQSPTGGHEKLFF. DNA for the CDR3: TGCGCCAGCAGCCAATCTCCGACAGGGGGGCATGAAAAACTGTTTTTT.

This clonotype was detected only a few times. The chain combines TRBV18 with TRBJ1-2; D is unclear. This CDR3 spans 13 amino acids. Looked up from germline, CDR1 is KGHSH and CDR2 is LQKENI. Trimming removed 6 bases at V and 10 bases at J, with 18 bases between. CDR3 protein: CASSAPEQDAYTF. In DNA, the CDR3 is TGTGCCAGCTCCGCCCCAGAGCAGGACGCCTACACCTTC.

In its sample, this clonotype was seen a few times. The genes are TRBV7-6 and TRBJ1-4; D perhaps matches TRBD1 (6 bases). Germline V CDR1 and CDR2: SGHVS, FNYEAQ. This CDR3 contains 14 residues. V gave up 5 bases and J gave up 6 bases, with 13 bases separating them. CDR3 bases: TGTGCCAGCAGCCTTGGCAGGGGTCATGAAAAACTGTTTTTT. Translated, it gives CASSLGRGHEKLFF.

The rearrangement links TRBV7-2 to TRBJ2-7; TRBD2 matches 7 bases. Per germline, CDR1 SGHTA and CDR2 FQGNSA. The V segment lost 1 base and the J segment 3 bases; nucleotides outside the gene matches: 6. This CDR3 has 15 residues. The CDR3 nucleotides are TGTGCCAGCAGCTTAGGTCCTAGCGGTATCTACGAGCAGTACTTC. This translates into CASSLGPSGIYEQYF.